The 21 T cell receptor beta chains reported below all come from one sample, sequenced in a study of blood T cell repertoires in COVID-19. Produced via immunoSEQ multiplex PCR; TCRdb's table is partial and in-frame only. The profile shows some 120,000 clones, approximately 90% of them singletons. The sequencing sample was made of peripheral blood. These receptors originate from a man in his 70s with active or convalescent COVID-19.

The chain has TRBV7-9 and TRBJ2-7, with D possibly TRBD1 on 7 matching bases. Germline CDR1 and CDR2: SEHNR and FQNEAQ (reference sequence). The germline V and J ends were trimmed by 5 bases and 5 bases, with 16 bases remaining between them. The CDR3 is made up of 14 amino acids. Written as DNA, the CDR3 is TGTGCCAGCAGCCCCTCAGGGGGGATGGACGAGCAGTACTTC. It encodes CASSPSGGMDEQYF.

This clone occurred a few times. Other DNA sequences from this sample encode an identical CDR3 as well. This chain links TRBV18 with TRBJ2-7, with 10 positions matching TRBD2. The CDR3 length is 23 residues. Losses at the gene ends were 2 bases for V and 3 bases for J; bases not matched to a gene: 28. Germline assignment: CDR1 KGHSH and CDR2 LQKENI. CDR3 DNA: TGTGCCAGCTCACCAGGGGCTAGCGGGAGAGATCTAAGGATAGTAAGTTCTTACTACGAGCAGTACTTC. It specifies CASSPGASGRDLRIVSSYYEQYF. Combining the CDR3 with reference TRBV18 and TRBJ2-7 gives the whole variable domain NAGVMQNPRHLVRRRGQEARLRCSPMKGHSHVYWYRQLPEEGLKFMVYLQKENIIDESGMPKERFSAEFPKEGPSILRIQQVVRGDSAAYFCASSPGASGRDLRIVSSYYEQYFGPGTRLTVT.

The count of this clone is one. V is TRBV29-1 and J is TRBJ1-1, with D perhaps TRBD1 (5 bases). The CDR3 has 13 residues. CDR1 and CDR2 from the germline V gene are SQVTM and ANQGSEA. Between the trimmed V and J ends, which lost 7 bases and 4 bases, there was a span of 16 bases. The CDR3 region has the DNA TGCAGCGCTGAGATCGGCCAGGGCACTGAAGCTTTCTTT. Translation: CSAEIGQGTEAFF. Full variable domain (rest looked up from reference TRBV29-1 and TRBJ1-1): SAVISQKPSRDICQRGTSLTIQCQVDSQVTMMFWYRQQPGQSLTLIATANQGSEATYESGFVIDKFPISRPNLTFSTLTVSNMSPEDSSIYLCSAEIGQGTEAFFGQGTRLTVV.

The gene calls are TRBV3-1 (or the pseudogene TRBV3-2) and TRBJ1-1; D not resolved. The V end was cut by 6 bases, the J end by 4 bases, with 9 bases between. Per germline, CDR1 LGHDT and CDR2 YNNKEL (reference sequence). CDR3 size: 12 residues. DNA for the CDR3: TGTGCCAGCAGTCGGGTTGGCACTGAAGCTTTCTTT. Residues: CASSRVGTEAFF.

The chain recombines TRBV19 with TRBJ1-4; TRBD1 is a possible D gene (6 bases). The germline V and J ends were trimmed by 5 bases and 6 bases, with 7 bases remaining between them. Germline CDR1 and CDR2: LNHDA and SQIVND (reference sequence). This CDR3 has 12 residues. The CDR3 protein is CASSRTDEKLFF. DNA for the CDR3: TGTGCCAGTAGTCGGACAGATGAAAAACTGTTTTTT.

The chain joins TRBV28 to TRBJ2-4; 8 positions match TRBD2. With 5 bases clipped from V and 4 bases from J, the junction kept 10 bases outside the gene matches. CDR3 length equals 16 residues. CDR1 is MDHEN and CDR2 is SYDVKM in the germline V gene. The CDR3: CASSRGGGEGKNIQYF. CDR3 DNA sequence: TGTGCCAGCAGTCGGGGGGGCGGTGAAGGAAAAAACATTCAGTACTTC.

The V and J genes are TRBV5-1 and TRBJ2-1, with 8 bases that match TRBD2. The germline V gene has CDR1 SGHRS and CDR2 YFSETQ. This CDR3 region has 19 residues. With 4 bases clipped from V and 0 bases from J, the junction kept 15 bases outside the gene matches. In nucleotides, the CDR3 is TGCGCCAGCAGCCAGCAGGATAGCGGGGCCCTTAGCTCCTACAATGAGCAGTTCTTC. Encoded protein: CASSQQDSGALSSYNEQFF.

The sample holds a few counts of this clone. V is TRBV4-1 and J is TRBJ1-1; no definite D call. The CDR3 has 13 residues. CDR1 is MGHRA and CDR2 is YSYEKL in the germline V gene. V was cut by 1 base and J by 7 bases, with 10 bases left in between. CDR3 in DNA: TGCGCCAGCAGCCAAGTTACCGGGGATGAAGCTTTCTTT. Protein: CASSQVTGDEAFF.

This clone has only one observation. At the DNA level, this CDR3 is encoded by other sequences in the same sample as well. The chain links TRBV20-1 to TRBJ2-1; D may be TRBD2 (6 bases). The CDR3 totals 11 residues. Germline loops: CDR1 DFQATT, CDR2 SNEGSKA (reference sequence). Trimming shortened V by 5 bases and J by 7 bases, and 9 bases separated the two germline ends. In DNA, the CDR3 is TGCAGTGCTCCCCGGGGGAATGAGCAGTTCTTC. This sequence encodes CSAPRGNEQFF.

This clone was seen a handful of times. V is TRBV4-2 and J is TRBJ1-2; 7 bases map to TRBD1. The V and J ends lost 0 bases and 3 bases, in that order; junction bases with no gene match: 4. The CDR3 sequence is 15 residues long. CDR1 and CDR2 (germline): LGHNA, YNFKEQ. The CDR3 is CASSQEQTGHYGYTF. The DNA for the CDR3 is TGTGCCAGCAGCCAAGAGCAGACAGGGCACTATGGCTACACCTTC.

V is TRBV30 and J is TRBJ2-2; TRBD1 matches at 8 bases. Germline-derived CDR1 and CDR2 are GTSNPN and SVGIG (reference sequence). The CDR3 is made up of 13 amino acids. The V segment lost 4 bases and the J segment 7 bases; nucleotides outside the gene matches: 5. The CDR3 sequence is CAWTGQGLGELFF. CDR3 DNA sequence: TGTGCCTGGACCGGACAGGGTCTCGGGGAGCTGTTTTTT. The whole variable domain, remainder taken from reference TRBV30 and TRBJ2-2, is SQTIHQWPATLVQPVGSPLSLECTVEGTSNPNLYWYRQAAGRGLQLLFYSVGIGQISSEVPQNLSASRPQDRQFILSSKKLLLSDSGFYLCAWTGQGLGELFFGEGSRLTVL.

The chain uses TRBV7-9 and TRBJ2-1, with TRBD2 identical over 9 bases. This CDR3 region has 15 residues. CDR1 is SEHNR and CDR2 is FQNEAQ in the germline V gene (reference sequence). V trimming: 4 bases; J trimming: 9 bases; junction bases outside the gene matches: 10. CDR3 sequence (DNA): TGTGCCAGCAGCTCCTCCGGGACTAGCTATCCTGAGCAGTTCTTC. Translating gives CASSSSGTSYPEQFF.

The CDR3 reads CASSLGTGDGGNQPQHF. The CDR3 region has the DNA TGCGCCAGCAGCTTGGGTACAGGGGATGGCGGGAATCAGCCCCAGCATTTT. The gene calls are TRBV5-1 and TRBJ1-5; TRBD1 matches 7 bases. The germline V gene has CDR1 SGHRS and CDR2 YFSETQ. The V segment lost 0 bases and the J segment 4 bases; nucleotides outside the gene matches: 10. CDR3 length: 17 residues.

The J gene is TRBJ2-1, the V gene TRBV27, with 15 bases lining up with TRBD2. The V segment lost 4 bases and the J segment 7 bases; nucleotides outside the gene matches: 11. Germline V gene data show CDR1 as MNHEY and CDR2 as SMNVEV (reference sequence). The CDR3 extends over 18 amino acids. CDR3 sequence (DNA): TGTGCCAGCAGTTCTTATCCGGGACTAGCGGGAGGTGTAAATGAGCAGTTCTTC. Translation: CASSSYPGLAGGVNEQFF.

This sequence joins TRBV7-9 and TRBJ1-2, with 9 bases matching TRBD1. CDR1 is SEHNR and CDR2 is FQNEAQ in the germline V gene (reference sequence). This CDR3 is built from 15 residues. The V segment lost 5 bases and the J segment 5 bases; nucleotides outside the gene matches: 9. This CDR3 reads CASSPRRDREYGYTF. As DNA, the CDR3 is TGTGCCAGCAGCCCGCGCCGGGACAGGGAGTATGGCTACACCTTC. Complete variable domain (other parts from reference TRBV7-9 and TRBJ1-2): DTGVSQNPRHKITKRGQNVTFRCDPISEHNRLYWYRQTLGQGPEFLTYFQNEAQLEKSRLLSDRFSAERPKGSFSTLEIQRTEQGDSAMYLCASSPRRDREYGYTFGSGTRLTVV.

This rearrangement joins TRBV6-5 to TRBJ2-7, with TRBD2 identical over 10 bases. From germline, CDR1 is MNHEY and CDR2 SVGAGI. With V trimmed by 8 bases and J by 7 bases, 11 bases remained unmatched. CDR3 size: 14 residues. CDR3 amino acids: CASRRLAGADEQYF. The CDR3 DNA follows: TGTGCCAGCCGCCGGCTAGCGGGAGCTGATGAGCAGTACTTC.

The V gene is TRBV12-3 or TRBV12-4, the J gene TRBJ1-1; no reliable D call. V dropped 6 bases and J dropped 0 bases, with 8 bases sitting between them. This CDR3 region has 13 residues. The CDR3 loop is CASSRTLNTEAFF. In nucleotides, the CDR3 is TGTGCCAGCAGCAGGACTCTGAACACTGAAGCTTTCTTT.

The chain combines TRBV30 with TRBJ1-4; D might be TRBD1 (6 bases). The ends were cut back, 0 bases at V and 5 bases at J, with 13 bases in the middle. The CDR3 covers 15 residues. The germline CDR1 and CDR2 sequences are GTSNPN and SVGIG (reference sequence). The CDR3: CAWSVQGGANEKLFF. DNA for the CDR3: TGTGCCTGGAGTGTACAAGGGGGGGCGAATGAAAAACTGTTTTTT.

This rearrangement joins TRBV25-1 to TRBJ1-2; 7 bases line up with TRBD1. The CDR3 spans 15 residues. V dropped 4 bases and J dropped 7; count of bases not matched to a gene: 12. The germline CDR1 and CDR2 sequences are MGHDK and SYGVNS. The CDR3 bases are TGTGCCAGCAGTGCCGCAAAATCGACAGGGCTTGGCTACACCTTC. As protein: CASSAAKSTGLGYTF.

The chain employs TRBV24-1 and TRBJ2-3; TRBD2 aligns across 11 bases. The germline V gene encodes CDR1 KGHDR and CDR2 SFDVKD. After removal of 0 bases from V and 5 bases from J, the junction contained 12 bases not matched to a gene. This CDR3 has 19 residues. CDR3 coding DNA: TGTGCCACCAGTGATTTGCAAAGACTAGCGGGAAGCCAGAAAGATACGCAGTATTTT. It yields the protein CATSDLQRLAGSQKDTQYF.

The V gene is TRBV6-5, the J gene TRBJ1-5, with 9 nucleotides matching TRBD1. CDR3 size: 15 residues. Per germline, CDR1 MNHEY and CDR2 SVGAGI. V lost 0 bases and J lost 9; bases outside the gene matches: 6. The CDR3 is CASSYSKQGAGPQHF. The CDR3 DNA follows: TGTGCCAGCAGTTACTCTAAACAGGGGGCTGGGCCCCAGCATTTT.